What follows describes a single T cell receptor (beta chain). TCRdb redid the calling of the PCR reads with MiXCR, one entry per CDR3 protein. The sample gives nearly 650,000 distinct CDR3 sequences, about 25% of which show up once; 0.78% is in the top ten. Libraries for naive CD8 T cells, which were made from 20,000 to 1,000,000 sorted cells, drew on 10%, 30% or 50% of the RNA. The data were taken from a study of molecular identifiers for immune sequencing clone quantification. Trimming removed 4 bases from V and 7 bases from J, with 19 bases in between. Germline lookup yields CDR1 MGHRA and CDR2 YSYEKL. This CDR3 is 15 amino acids long.

This TCR came from a human donor in good health. Some libraries in this study had Jurkat cell RNA spiked in. The sample taken for sequencing was naive CD8+ T cells from blood, with Jurkat cell RNA spiked in. Subset in this sample: FACS-sorted CD8+CD4-CCR7+CD45RA+ naive T cells. The gene calls are TRBV4-1 and TRBJ1-1; perhaps TRBD1 as D (5 bases). This CDR3 reads CASSRQGMGTDEAFF. The CDR3, as DNA: TGCGCCAGCAGCCGACAAGGAATGGGGACGGATGAAGCTTTCTTT.